The 10 T cell receptor beta chains listed next were all sequenced from one sample in a study of blood T cell repertoires in COVID-19. The method was immunoSEQ multiplex PCR; TCRdb's version includes in-frame clones alone and lacks a portion of them. The sample has more than 85,000 clones, around 87% seen once. Sequencing was done on a sample of peripheral blood. Receptors were obtained from a human donor in a cohort sampled during active COVID-19.

This chain connects TRBV12-5 to TRBJ2-7; D not resolved. Trimming shortened V by 1 base and J by 3 bases, and 4 bases separated the two germline ends. The CDR3 has 12 amino acids. Looked up from germline, CDR1 is LGHNT and CDR2 is FRNRAP. The CDR3 nucleotides are TGTGCTAGTGGTTTGGACATCTACGAGCAGTACTTC. Its translation is CASGLDIYEQYF.

The gene calls are TRBV21-1 and TRBJ2-1; TRBD1 is taken as the D call from the table, unchecked against the DNA. TRBV21-1 is a known pseudogene. The CDR3 spans 16 residues. CDR3 residues: CASSTRRGSSYNEQFF. As DNA, the CDR3 is TGTGCCAGCAGCACCCGTAGGGGTAGCTCCTACAATGAGCAGTTCTTC.

The table lists this clone with a few counts. The chain has TRBV9 and TRBJ2-2; TRBD1 might be the D (6 bases). Trimming pared 0 bases from V and 3 bases from J, leaving 9 bases between. CDR1 and CDR2 (germline): SGDLS, YYNGEE. This CDR3 has 15 amino acids. The CDR3 nucleotides are TGTGCCAGCAGCGTAGAACAGGGTGACACCGGGGAGCTGTTTTTT. This gives the protein CASSVEQGDTGELFF.

This clone was recorded a few times. The CDR3, as DNA: TGTGCCAGCAGCTTGTTGGTCCCAATTGGACAGGGGGATCAGCCCCAGCATTTT. This encodes CASSLLVPIGQGDQPQHF. The genes are TRBV5-5 and TRBJ1-5, with 10 bases aligning to TRBD1. After removal of 1 base from V and 5 bases from J, the junction contained 12 bases not matched to a gene. In germline, CDR1 is SGHKS, CDR2 YYEKEE (reference sequence). This CDR3 region has 18 residues.

This chain connects TRBV3-1 (or the pseudogene TRBV3-2) to TRBJ2-6; D possibly corresponds to TRBD2 (5 bases). Germline V CDR1 and CDR2: LGHDT, YNNKEL (reference sequence). The CDR3 runs 13 residues. The CDR3 protein is CVAPGLGANVLTF. CDR3 DNA sequence: TGTGTTGCCCCGGGGTTAGGGGCCAACGTCCTGACTTTC.

The gene calls are TRBV20-1 and TRBJ1-1; no definite D call. This CDR3 spans 11 amino acids. Trimming left V 0 bases short and J 8 bases short, with 7 bases between. Germline V lookup: CDR1 DFQATT, CDR2 SNEGSKA (reference sequence). As DNA, the CDR3 is TGCAGTGCTAGAGATTTGGCAGAAGCTTTCTTT. Its translation: CSARDLAEAFF.

This clone was counted between two and nine times. V and J are TRBV28 and TRBJ2-6; no clear D. V was cut by 6 bases and J by 2 bases, with 8 bases left in between. Germline V CDR1 and CDR2: MDHEN, SYDVKM. There are 14 residues in the CDR3. CDR3 sequence (DNA): TGTGCCAGCAGCTCGGCGGCTGGGGCCAACGTCCTGACTTTC. Translation: CASSSAAGANVLTF. The whole variable domain, remainder taken from reference TRBV28 and TRBJ2-6, is DVKVTQSSRYLVKRTGEKVFLECVQDMDHENMFWYRQDPGLGLRLIYFSYDVKMKEKGDIPEGYSVSREKKERFSLILESASTNQTSMYLCASSSAAGANVLTFGAGSRLTVL.

The chain recombines TRBV2 with TRBJ2-3; D is perhaps TRBD2 (7 bases). V was pared by 1 base and J by 2 bases, with 10 bases between. The CDR3 is 15 residues long. The germline V gene has CDR1 SNHLY and CDR2 FYNNEI. Here the CDR3 reads CASSEGGGPTDTQYF. The CDR3, as DNA: TGTGCCAGCAGTGAAGGCGGGGGCCCCACAGATACGCAGTATTTT. Using reference TRBV2 and TRBJ2-3 for the parts outside the CDR3, the full variable domain is EPEVTQTPSHQVTQMGQEVILRCVPISNHLYFYWYRQILGQKVEFLVSFYNNEISEKSEIFDDQFSVERPDGSNFTLKIRSTKLEDSAMYFCASSEGGGPTDTQYFGPGTRLTVL.

The chain couples TRBV5-3 to TRBJ1-5; weak D call: TRBD1 (5 bases). TRBV5-3 is an ORF; its function is uncertain. V gave up 0 bases and J gave up 7 bases, with 17 bases separating them. The CDR3 extends over 16 amino acids. Here the CDR3 DNA reads TGTGCCAGAAGCTTGGCCCTGGGGGGGACGGGGCAGCCCCAGCATTTT. Translating it yields CARSLALGGTGQPQHF.

The gene calls are TRBV3-1 (or the pseudogene TRBV3-2) and TRBJ1-4, with TRBD1 identical over 8 bases. The V gene's germline CDR1 is LGHDT and CDR2 YNNKEL (reference sequence). V lost 1 base and J lost 12; bases outside the gene matches: 7. The CDR3 length is 14 residues. CDR3: CASSQVDRDLELFF. The CDR3 nucleotides are TGTGCCAGCAGCCAAGTGGACAGGGATTTAGAACTGTTTTTT.